This T cell receptor (beta chain) was sequenced during a study of blood T cell repertoires in COVID-19. This clone has a handful of counts. Participants were aged about 18 to 100 years from roughly 25 US areas. Using immunoSEQ multiplex PCR, the repertoire was profiled, and TCRdb retains in-frame clones only, with some absent. The repertoire holds roughly 150,000 clones, with around 80% as singletons. Trimming cost V 10 bases and J 4 bases; bases outside gene matches: 9. The CDR3 is 14 residues long. Germline V gives CDR1 ENHRY, CDR2 SYGVKD. This clonotype originated in a man aged 50 to 60 who had recovered from COVID-19. The chain joins TRBV10-3 to TRBJ1-2, with 10 bases that match TRBD1. The specimen sequenced was PBMCs or T cells enriched from blood (not recorded which). CDR3 coding DNA: TGTGCCACCGACGGGACAGGGGAAGGCTATGGCTACACCTTC. Its translation is CATDGTGEGYGYTF.